The following is a TCR beta chain sequence with its context. Its antigen is as yet unknown. The V gene lost 4 bases and the J gene lost 4 bases, with 12 bases spanning the gap. The CDR3 length is 14 residues. The germline V gene encodes CDR1 MNHEY and CDR2 SVGEGT. The data originate from a study of blood T cells in healthy people across ages. Study results and limitations: There were more naive CD4+ cells and higher diversity in long-lived donors than in aged donors. Researchers said unsorted PBMCs prevented a conclusive naive versus antigen-experienced comparison.

Alongside a J-beta primer mix, a sample-barcoded 5' primer served in a second PCR lasting roughly 7 to 11 cycles. TCRdb processed the 5' RACE reads anew with MiXCR; each CDR3 protein has one entry. The table lists around 580,000 distinct CDR3 sequences, around 48% of them singletons, with around 25% in the top ten. The receptor comes from a man aged 80 or over in good health. The chain recombines TRBV6-2 or TRBV6-3 with TRBJ2-3; D perhaps matches TRBD2 (6 bases). Sample: blood. The CDR3 here is CASSFASGADTQYF. The CDR3 nucleotides read TGTGCCAGCAGTTTTGCCTCGGGGGCAGATACGCAGTATTTT.